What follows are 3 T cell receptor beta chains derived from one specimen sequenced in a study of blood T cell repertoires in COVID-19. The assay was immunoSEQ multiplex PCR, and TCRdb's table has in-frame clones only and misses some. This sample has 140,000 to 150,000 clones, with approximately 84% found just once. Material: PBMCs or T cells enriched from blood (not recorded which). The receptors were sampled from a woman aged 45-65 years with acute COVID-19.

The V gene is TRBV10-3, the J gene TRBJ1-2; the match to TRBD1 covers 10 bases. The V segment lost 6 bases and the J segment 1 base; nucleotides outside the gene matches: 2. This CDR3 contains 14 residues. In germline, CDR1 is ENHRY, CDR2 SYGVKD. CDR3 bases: TGTGCCATCAGAGGGACAGGGGATAACTATGGCTACACCTTC. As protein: CAIRGTGDNYGYTF.

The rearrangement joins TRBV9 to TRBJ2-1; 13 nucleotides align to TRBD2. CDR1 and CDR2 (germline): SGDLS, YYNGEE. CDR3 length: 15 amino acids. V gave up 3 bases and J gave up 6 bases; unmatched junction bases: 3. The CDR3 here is CASSARTSGSNEQFF. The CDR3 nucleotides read TGTGCCAGCAGCGCCAGGACTAGCGGGAGCAATGAGCAGTTCTTC.

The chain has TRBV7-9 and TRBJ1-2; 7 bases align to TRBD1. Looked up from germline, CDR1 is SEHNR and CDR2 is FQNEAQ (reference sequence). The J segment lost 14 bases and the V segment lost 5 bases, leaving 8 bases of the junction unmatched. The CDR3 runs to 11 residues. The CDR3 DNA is TGTGCCAGCAGCCCAGGAGACAGGGTAACCTTC. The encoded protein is CASSPGDRVTF.